Presented here are 14 T cell receptor beta chains from one specimen sequenced in a study of blood T cell repertoires in COVID-19. The protocol was immunoSEQ multiplex PCR, while the TCRdb copy is restricted to in-frame clones and leaves out a portion. The sample consists of about 290,000 clones, more than 85% of them appearing once. The sequenced sample was peripheral blood. Every receptor here comes from a man aged 40-55 years with acute or convalescent COVID-19.

This chain joins TRBV7-6 and TRBJ1-3, with D perhaps matching TRBD1 (5 bases). The V gene lost 5 bases and the J gene lost 0 bases, with 23 bases spanning the gap. The CDR3 extends over 19 amino acids. From germline, CDR1 is SGHVS and CDR2 FNYEAQ. CDR3 nucleotide sequence: TGTGCCAGCAGCGCTAGGGGAGGGGACGGGCAACTCTCTGGAAACACCATATATTTT. As protein: CASSARGGDGQLSGNTIYF.

This sequence joins TRBV15 and TRBJ1-1; 8 bases agree with TRBD1. The CDR3 is 15 residues long. Germline V gene sequence: CDR1 LNHNV, CDR2 YYDKDF (reference sequence). V lost 2 bases and J lost 3; bases outside the gene matches: 5. CDR3 amino acids: CATSRTGQGDTEAFF. CDR3 sequence (DNA): TGTGCCACCAGCAGAACTGGACAGGGAGACACTGAAGCTTTCTTT.

This clone has only one observation. The chain combines TRBV4-2 with TRBJ2-3; maybe TRBD1 (5 bases). Germline CDR1 and CDR2: LGHNA and YNFKEQ. This CDR3 spans 15 amino acids. The ends were cut back, 4 bases at V and 3 bases at J, with 14 bases in the middle. DNA of the CDR3: TGTGCCAGCAGCCGCTCCCAGGGAACGACAGATACGCAGTATTTT. Translated, it gives CASSRSQGTTDTQYF.

V usage is TRBV7-2 and J usage is TRBJ2-7, with D possibly matching TRBD2 (5 bases). Per germline, CDR1 SGHTA and CDR2 FQGNSA. The V end lost 8 bases, the J end lost 6 bases, and 14 bases lay between the germline ends. The CDR3 spans 12 residues. The CDR3 sequence is CASGRTPFEQYF. Written as DNA, the CDR3 is TGTGCCAGCGGGAGAACGCCTTTCGAGCAGTACTTC.

The chain has TRBV11-3 and TRBJ2-7; TRBD2 matches at 9 bases. The CDR3 sequence is 16 residues long. CDR1 SGHNT and CDR2 YENEEA come from the germline V gene. The V segment lost 1 base and the J segment 3 bases; nucleotides outside the gene matches: 7. The CDR3 sequence is CASSLGGTAGGYEQYF. The CDR3 nucleotides are TGTGCCAGCAGCTTAGGCGGGACAGCGGGGGGCTACGAGCAGTACTTC. Looking up the rest from reference TRBV11-3 and TRBJ2-7 gives the full variable domain: EAGVVQSPRYKIIEKKQPVAFWCNPISGHNTLYWYLQNLGQGPELLIRYENEEAVDDSQLPKDRFSAERLKGVDSTLKIQPAELGDSAVYLCASSLGGTAGGYEQYFGPGTRLTVT.

The rearrangement uses TRBV19 and TRBJ1-5; TRBD1 matches 8 bases. This CDR3 contains 15 residues. Losses at the gene ends were 4 bases for V and 4 bases for J; bases not matched to a gene: 6. Germline loops: CDR1 LNHDA, CDR2 SQIVND (reference sequence). The CDR3 DNA reads as TGTGCCAGTAGTACCCAGCAGGGGGCGAATCAGCCCCAGCATTTT. Translation: CASSTQQGANQPQHF.

The V call is TRBV9, the J call TRBJ1-6, with 8 bases fitting TRBD1. Germline loops: CDR1 SGDLS, CDR2 YYNGEE. This CDR3 is built from 15 residues. V was pared by 0 bases and J by 7 bases, with 3 bases of the junction left unmatched. The chain's CDR3 is CASSVAAGGNSPLHF. The CDR3 DNA is TGTGCCAGCAGCGTAGCTGCAGGGGGCAATTCACCCCTCCACTTT.

This clone appeared once. The rearrangement uses TRBV2 and TRBJ2-3; 10 bases line up with TRBD2. V was clipped by 1 base and J by 0 bases; unmatched bases: 10. Per the germline V gene, CDR1 is SNHLY and CDR2 is FYNNEI. CDR3 length equals 19 residues. The CDR3 DNA is TGTGCCAGCAGTGAAGTCGCTAGCGGGGGACACACTAGCACAGATACGCAGTATTTT. Protein: CASSEVASGGHTSTDTQYF.

This chain uses TRBV9 with TRBJ1-4; tentative D call: TRBD1 (5 bases). Deletions cut 0 bases from V and 3 bases from J, with 9 bases between. The CDR3 length is 15 residues. Per the germline V gene, CDR1 is SGDLS and CDR2 is YYNGEE. Written as DNA, the CDR3 is TGTGCCAGCAGCGTAGGGGGCTCCGCTAATGAAAAACTGTTTTTT. Its translation is CASSVGGSANEKLFF.

The V and J genes are TRBV3-1 (or the pseudogene TRBV3-2) and TRBJ2-1, with D maybe TRBD1 (5 bases). The CDR3 is made up of 11 amino acids. Trimming pared 7 bases from V and 8 bases from J, leaving 9 bases between. Germline V gene data show CDR1 as LGHDT and CDR2 as YNNKEL (reference sequence). In DNA, the CDR3 is TGTGCCAGCACCAAAGGGGATGAGCAGTTCTTC. Its protein product is CASTKGDEQFF.

The V call is TRBV7-8, the J call TRBJ2-6; D not certain. The CDR3 sequence is 17 residues long. From germline, CDR1 is SGHVS and CDR2 FQNEAQ. V was cut by 4 bases and J by 0 bases, with 13 bases left in between. The CDR3 coding sequence is TGTGCCAGCAGCTCCCCCCTGCAGGACTCTGGGGCCAACGTCCTGACTTTC. Translation gives CASSSPLQDSGANVLTF. The whole variable domain, remainder taken from reference TRBV7-8 and TRBJ2-6, is GAGVSQSPRYKVAKRGQDVALRCDPISGHVSLFWYQQALGQGPEFLTYFQNEAQLDKSGLPSDRFFAERPEGSVSTLKIQRTQQEDSAVYLCASSSPLQDSGANVLTFGAGSRLTVL.

The chain carries TRBV24-1 and TRBJ2-1, with D possibly being TRBD1 (6 bases). Trimming stripped 4 bases from V and 2 bases from J, with 14 bases between. The germline V gene has CDR1 KGHDR and CDR2 SFDVKD. The CDR3 is made up of 16 amino acids. The CDR3 region is CATSDPGTSPYNEQFF. The CDR3, as DNA: TGTGCCACCAGTGACCCGGGGACATCCCCCTACAATGAGCAGTTCTTC.

This chain connects TRBV27 to TRBJ2-2; TRBD1 agrees at 7 bases. Germline CDR1 and CDR2: MNHEY and SMNVEV (reference sequence). This CDR3 comprises 14 residues. V lost 7 bases and J lost 2; bases outside the gene matches: 4. The CDR3 sequence is CASKRDRNTGELFF. The CDR3 DNA reads TGTGCCAGCAAGAGGGACAGAAACACCGGGGAGCTGTTTTTT.

The chain uses TRBV24-1 and TRBJ2-7, with 8 bases aligning to TRBD2. Trimming at V came to 1 base and at J to 6 bases, leaving 10 bases not matched to a gene. The CDR3 consists of 16 residues. Germline V gene sequence: CDR1 KGHDR, CDR2 SFDVKD. The CDR3: CATSDFTSGGLSEQYF. The CDR3 coding sequence is TGTGCCACCAGTGATTTTACTAGCGGTGGCCTTAGCGAGCAGTACTTC.